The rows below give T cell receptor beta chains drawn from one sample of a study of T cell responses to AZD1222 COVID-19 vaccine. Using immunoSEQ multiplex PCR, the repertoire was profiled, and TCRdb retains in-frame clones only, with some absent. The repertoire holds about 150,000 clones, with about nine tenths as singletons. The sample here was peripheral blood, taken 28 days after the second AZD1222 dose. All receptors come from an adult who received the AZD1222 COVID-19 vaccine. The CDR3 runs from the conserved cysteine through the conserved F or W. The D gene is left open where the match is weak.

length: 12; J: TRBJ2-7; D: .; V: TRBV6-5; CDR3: CASSSQGYEQYF
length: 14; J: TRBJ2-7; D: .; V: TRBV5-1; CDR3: CASSFSGSSYEQYF
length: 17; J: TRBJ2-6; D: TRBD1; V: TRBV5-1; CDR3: CASSLGQGFSGANVLTF
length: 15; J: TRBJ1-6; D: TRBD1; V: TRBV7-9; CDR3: CASSFTGTENSPLHF
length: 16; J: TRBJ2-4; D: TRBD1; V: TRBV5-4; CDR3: CASSASGTGRSSIQYF
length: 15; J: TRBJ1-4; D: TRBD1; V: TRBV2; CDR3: CASSGTGLTNEKLFF
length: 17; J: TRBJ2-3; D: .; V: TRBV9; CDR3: CASSITFGGGHTDTQYF
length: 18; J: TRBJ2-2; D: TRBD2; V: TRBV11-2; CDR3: CASSKSTGTSGRNGELFF
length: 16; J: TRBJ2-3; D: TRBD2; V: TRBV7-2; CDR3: CASSLGTGLLAVEQYF
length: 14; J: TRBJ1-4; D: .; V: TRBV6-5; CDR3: CASSDSGGFEKLFF
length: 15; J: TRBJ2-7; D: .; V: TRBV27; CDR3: CASSSQQGFFYEQYF
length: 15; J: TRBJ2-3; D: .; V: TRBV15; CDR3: CATSREWRSTDTQYF
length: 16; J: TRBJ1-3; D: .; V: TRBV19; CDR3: CASKQGTGALGNTIYF
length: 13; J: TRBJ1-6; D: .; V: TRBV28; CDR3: CASSPPYNSPLHF
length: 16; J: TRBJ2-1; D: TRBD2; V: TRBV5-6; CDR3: CASSLKTSASYNEQFF
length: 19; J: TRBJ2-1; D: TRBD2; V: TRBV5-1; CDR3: CASSLDLAGGPRSYNEQFF
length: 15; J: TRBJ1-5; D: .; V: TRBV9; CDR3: CASSVGDTGNQPQHF
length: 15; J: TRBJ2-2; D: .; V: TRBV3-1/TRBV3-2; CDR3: CASSQEGGPHRELFF
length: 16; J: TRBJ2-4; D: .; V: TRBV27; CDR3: CASSSFLDRIGNIQYF
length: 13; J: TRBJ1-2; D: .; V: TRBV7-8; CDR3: CASSRGAHYGYTF